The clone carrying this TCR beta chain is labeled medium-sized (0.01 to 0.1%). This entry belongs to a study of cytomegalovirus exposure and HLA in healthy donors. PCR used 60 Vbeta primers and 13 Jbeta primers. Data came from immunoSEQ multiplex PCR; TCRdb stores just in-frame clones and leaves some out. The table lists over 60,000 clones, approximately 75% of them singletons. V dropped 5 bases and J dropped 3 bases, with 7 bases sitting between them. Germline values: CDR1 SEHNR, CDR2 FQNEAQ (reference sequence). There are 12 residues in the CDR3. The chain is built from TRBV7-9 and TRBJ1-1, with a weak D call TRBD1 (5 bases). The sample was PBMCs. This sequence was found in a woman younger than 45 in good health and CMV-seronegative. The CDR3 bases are TGTGCCAGCAGCGACAGCTACACTGAAGCTTTCTTT. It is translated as CASSDSYTEAFF. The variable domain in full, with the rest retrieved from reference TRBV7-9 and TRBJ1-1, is DTGVSQNPRHKITKRGQNVTFRCDPISEHNRLYWYRQTLGQGPEFLTYFQNEAQLEKSRLLSDRFSAERPKGSFSTLEIQRTEQGDSAMYLCASSDSYTEAFFGQGTRLTVV.